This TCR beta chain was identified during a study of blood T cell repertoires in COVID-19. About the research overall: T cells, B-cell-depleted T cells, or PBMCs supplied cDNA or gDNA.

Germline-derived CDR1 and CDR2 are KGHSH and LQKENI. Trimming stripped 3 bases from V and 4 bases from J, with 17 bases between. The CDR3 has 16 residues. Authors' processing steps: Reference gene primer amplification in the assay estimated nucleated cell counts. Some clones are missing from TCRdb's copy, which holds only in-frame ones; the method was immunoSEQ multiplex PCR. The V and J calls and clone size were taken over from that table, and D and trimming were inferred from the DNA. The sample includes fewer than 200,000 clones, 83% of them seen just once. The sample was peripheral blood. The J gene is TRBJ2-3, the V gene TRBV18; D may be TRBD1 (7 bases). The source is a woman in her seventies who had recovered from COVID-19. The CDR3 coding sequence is TGTGCCAGCTCACCCGCGGGGACAGTACCCTCAGATACGCAGTATTTT. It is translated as CASSPAGTVPSDTQYF. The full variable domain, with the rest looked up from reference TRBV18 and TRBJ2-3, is NAGVMQNPRHLVRRRGQEARLRCSPMKGHSHVYWYRQLPEEGLKFMVYLQKENIIDESGMPKERFSAEFPKEGPSILRIQQVVRGDSAAYFCASSPAGTVPSDTQYFGPGTRLTVL.